Listed here are 5 T cell receptor beta chains from one sample, sequenced in a study of spatial heterogeneity in lung cancer. Time point here: sample taken at primary tumor resection. MiXCR, run by TCRdb on the 5' RACE reads, gives a single entry per CDR3 protein. The sample records almost 7,500 distinct CDR3 sequences, more than 13% being singletons. Broader study findings: Expanded intratumoral alpha and beta TCR counts tracked tumor mutation counts.

These receptors are not linked to any known antigen. The material sequenced was lung tumor tissue, taken at surgery. All receptors derive from a female donor with early-stage non-small cell lung cancer.

This clonotype was picked up many times. A library prepared for alpha chains yielded this beta chain as an off-target read; its size is of little meaning. The V and J genes are TRBV7-9 and TRBJ2-1; TRBD1 matches at 8 bases. Trimming at V came to 2 bases and at J to 6 bases, leaving 6 bases not matched to a gene. In germline, CDR1 is SEHNR, CDR2 FQNEAQ (reference sequence). The CDR3 has 15 amino acids. The CDR3 DNA follows: TGTGCCAGCAGCTTAAGGACTACAGGGGGCAATGAGCAGTTCTTC. This gives the protein CASSLRTTGGNEQFF. The whole variable domain, filled in from reference TRBV7-9 and TRBJ2-1, reads DTGVSQNPRHKITKRGQNVTFRCDPISEHNRLYWYRQTLGQGPEFLTYFQNEAQLEKSRLLSDRFSAERPKGSFSTLEIQRTEQGDSAMYLCASSLRTTGGNEQFFGPGTRLTVL.

This clonotype was recorded at least ten times. This beta chain appears as a stray read in a library generated for alpha chains; its size is not informative. The rearrangement uses TRBV11-2 and TRBJ2-1, with D perhaps matching TRBD2 (5 bases). The CDR3 is 13 residues long. With 3 bases removed from V and 5 bases from J, the gap between germline ends came to 8 bases. The germline V gene has CDR1 SGHAT and CDR2 FQNNGV. CDR3: CASSFLTNNEQFF. As DNA, the CDR3 is TGTGCCAGCAGCTTCCTGACTAACAATGAGCAGTTCTTC.

As to this clonotype: Being off target in a library aimed at alpha chains, this beta chain has a size of little meaning. V is TRBV29-1 and J is TRBJ1-2; possible D gene TRBD1, 5 bases. Germline V CDR1 and CDR2: SQVTM, ANQGSEA. The CDR3 spans 13 residues. The germline V and J ends were trimmed by 6 bases and 4 bases, with 15 bases remaining between them. CDR3 amino acids: CSVRPGRGYGYTF. The DNA of the CDR3 is TGCAGCGTGAGACCGGGGAGGGGCTATGGCTACACCTTC.

About this clonotype: The size of this beta chain means little, since it is a stray read in a library made for alpha chains. The chain recombines TRBV28 with TRBJ2-6, with D hard to call. The germline V gene encodes CDR1 MDHEN and CDR2 SYDVKM. The V and J ends lost 7 bases and 4 bases respectively, with 14 bases between them. The CDR3 runs to 15 residues. CDR3 in amino acids: CASKALSAGANVLTF. In nucleotides, the CDR3 is TGTGCCAGCAAAGCCCTATCGGCAGGGGCCAACGTCCTGACTTTC. The full variable domain, completed using reference TRBV28 and TRBJ2-6, is DVKVTQSSRYLVKRTGEKVFLECVQDMDHENMFWYRQDPGLGLRLIYFSYDVKMKEKGDIPEGYSVSREKKERFSLILESASTNQTSMYLCASKALSAGANVLTFGAGSRLTVL.

This clonotype came up many times. The library was built for alpha chains, so this beta chain is an off-target read and its size means little. The chain joins TRBV4-1 to TRBJ2-1, with D perhaps matching TRBD1 (5 bases). This CDR3 region has 17 residues. Germline CDR1 is MGHRA and CDR2 is YSYEKL. V lost 1 base and J lost 4, with 17 bases in between. CDR3: CASSQVLGRGNYNEQFF. The CDR3 DNA reads as TGCGCCAGCAGCCAAGTGTTGGGTAGGGGCAATTACAATGAGCAGTTCTTC.